Detailed here is one TCR beta chain. No antigen is known for it. These data originate in a study of cytomegalovirus exposure and HLA in healthy donors. Study results and limitations: In a later analysis, at a false discovery rate of 0.05, 17,000 or so TCR beta sequences were associated with HLA alleles. The study flagged approximately 180 TCR beta chains as cytomegalovirus-associated. Later analysis placed DRB1 highest and HLA-C lowest in TCR association rates, which differed by HLA locus.

With 60 Vbeta and 13 Jbeta primers, the PCR was carried out. The table came from immunoSEQ multiplex PCR; TCRdb's copy has only in-frame clones and leaves some out. The repertoire has 150,000 to 200,000 clones, about four fifths of them found once; the top ten carry around 0.4%. V was pared by 2 bases and J by 9 bases, with 17 bases between. Per the germline V gene, CDR1 is KGHSH and CDR2 is LQKENI. The CDR3 extends over 14 amino acids. V is TRBV18 and J is TRBJ2-7, with D tentatively TRBD1 (5 bases). The sequenced sample was PBMCs. The source is a male donor in good health and CMV-seropositive. Written as DNA, the CDR3 is TGTGCCAGCTCACCAGGAAAGCAAAGGCAGGGGCAGTACTTC. Translating it yields CASSPGKQRQGQYF.